The present entry profiles one T cell receptor (beta chain) with its context. Sequenced by immunoSEQ multiplex PCR; TCRdb stores in-frame clones only, minus some. Of tens of thousands of clones in the sample, around nine tenths were seen once. This sample was included in a study of T cells in tuberculosis. The CDR3 spans 15 residues. V lost 3 bases to trimming and J lost 10 bases, with 19 bases between them. Germline V gene lookup returns CDR1 SGHDN and CDR2 FVKESK. The source material was PBMCs. This sequence joins TRBV14 and TRBJ2-1; D is unclear. This clonotype originated in a donor between 10 and 29 years old with latent tuberculosis or without tuberculosis infection. Some clones in this sample may be carry-over from other donors' samples. The chain's CDR3 is CASSHLRTTNGEQFF. The CDR3, as DNA: TGTGCCAGCAGCCACTTGCGCACTACGAATGGGGAGCAGTTCTTC.